These T cell receptor beta chains were read from a single sample in a study of blood T cell repertoires in COVID-19. The protocol was immunoSEQ multiplex PCR, while the TCRdb copy is restricted to in-frame clones and leaves out a portion. There are roughly 260,000 clones in the sample; roughly 84% occur only once, and about 3.4% lies in the top ten. Sequenced sample: peripheral blood. Every receptor here comes from a young woman with acute or convalescent COVID-19. CDR3s include the opening cysteine and the closing phenylalanine or tryptophan. Each record gives: clone size, D gene, J gene, V gene, CDR3 DNA, CDR3 protein. The D gene is left open where the match is weak. Expanded clones get a size class; other rows say once, few or many, or leave the size out.

clone_size: NA
d_call: TRBD1
j_call: TRBJ2-3
v_call: TRBV9
cdr3_nt: TGTGCCAGCAGCGTAGAAGGGACAGGTACAGATACGCAGTATTTT
cdr3_aa: CASSVEGTGTDTQYF

clone_size: NA
d_call: TRBD1
j_call: TRBJ2-1
v_call: TRBV30
cdr3_nt: TGTGCCTGGACTACGACCAGACAGGGGGCTAAGGATGAGCAGTTCTTC
cdr3_aa: CAWTTTRQGAKDEQFF

clone_size: NA
d_call: NA
j_call: TRBJ1-2
v_call: TRBV5-5
cdr3_nt: TGTGCCAGCACCTTGGGGAGGAACACCGACTATGGCTACACCTTC
cdr3_aa: CASTLGRNTDYGYTF

clone_size: NA
d_call: NA
j_call: TRBJ2-5
v_call: TRBV10-2
cdr3_nt: TGCGCCAGCAGTGAATATAATAACGGCGGCCAAGAGACCCAGTACTTC
cdr3_aa: CASSEYNNGGQETQYF

clone_size: once
d_call: NA
j_call: TRBJ2-1
v_call: TRBV12-3/TRBV12-4
cdr3_nt: TGTGCCAGCAGTTTAGGGGGAGTTGGGTTCTTC
cdr3_aa: CASSLGGVGFF

clone_size: NA
d_call: NA
j_call: TRBJ2-3
v_call: TRBV29-1
cdr3_nt: TGCAGCGTTGAACAGCTAGAGAGAGATACGCAGTATTTT
cdr3_aa: CSVEQLERDTQYF

clone_size: NA
d_call: TRBD2
j_call: TRBJ2-2
v_call: TRBV27
cdr3_nt: TGTGCCAGCAGTTGGGGAACACCGGGACTAGCGGGAATCCCCGGGGAGCTGTTTTTT
cdr3_aa: CASSWGTPGLAGIPGELFF

clone_size: NA
d_call: NA
j_call: TRBJ1-4
v_call: TRBV9
cdr3_nt: TGTGCCAGCAGCGTAGGGAGAGGGACACAAAATGAAAAACTGTTTTTT
cdr3_aa: CASSVGRGTQNEKLFF

clone_size: few
d_call: NA
j_call: TRBJ1-5
v_call: TRBV16
cdr3_nt: TGTGCCAGCAGCCCCCGACAGGTTAGCAATCAGCCCCAGCATTTT
cdr3_aa: CASSPRQVSNQPQHF

clone_size: NA
d_call: TRBD1
j_call: TRBJ2-7
v_call: TRBV27
cdr3_nt: TGTGCCAGCAGTCGTGGACAGGGTCCCTACGAGCAGTACTTC
cdr3_aa: CASSRGQGPYEQYF

clone_size: NA
d_call: NA
j_call: TRBJ2-1
v_call: TRBV7-2
cdr3_nt: TGTGCCAGCAGCTTCGGACTAGAGCAGTTCTTC
cdr3_aa: CASSFGLEQFF

clone_size: NA
d_call: NA
j_call: TRBJ2-2
v_call: TRBV7-9
cdr3_nt: TGTGCCAGCAGCTTAGTTGGGGCTTCGGCCGGGGAGCTGTTTTTT
cdr3_aa: CASSLVGASAGELFF

clone_size: few
d_call: TRBD2
j_call: TRBJ2-2
v_call: TRBV9
cdr3_nt: TGTGCCAGCAGCGCGCAGACTAGCGGGATATCGGCCGGGGAGCTGTTTTTT
cdr3_aa: CASSAQTSGISAGELFF

clone_size: NA
d_call: NA
j_call: TRBJ2-6
v_call: TRBV7-8
cdr3_nt: TGTGCCGAGTTCTCTGGGGCCAACGTCCTGACTTTC
cdr3_aa: CAEFSGANVLTF

clone_size: NA
d_call: TRBD1
j_call: TRBJ2-1
v_call: TRBV14
cdr3_nt: TGTGCCAGCAGCAAGGGGACAGACAACAATGAGCAGTTCTTC
cdr3_aa: CASSKGTDNNEQFF

clone_size: NA
d_call: TRBD2
j_call: TRBJ2-7
v_call: TRBV27
cdr3_nt: TGTGCCAGCAGTTTCAGGACTAGAGGGTCCTACGAGCAGTACTTC
cdr3_aa: CASSFRTRGSYEQYF

clone_size: NA
d_call: TRBD2
j_call: TRBJ2-3
v_call: TRBV7-3
cdr3_nt: TGTGCCAGCAGCTTCAACCCGGGACTATCCACAGATACGCAGTATTTT
cdr3_aa: CASSFNPGLSTDTQYF

clone_size: NA
d_call: TRBD2
j_call: TRBJ2-1
v_call: TRBV2
cdr3_nt: TGTGGGGAAGCTAGCGGGCTGTACAATGAGCAGTTCTTC
cdr3_aa: CGEASGLYNEQFF

clone_size: NA
d_call: TRBD1
j_call: TRBJ2-7
v_call: TRBV29-1
cdr3_nt: TGCAGCGTTGAAGAACAGGGGCGGCCATGGGAGCAGTACTTC
cdr3_aa: CSVEEQGRPWEQYF

clone_size: NA
d_call: NA
j_call: TRBJ1-3
v_call: TRBV6-5
cdr3_nt: TGTGCCAGCAGTCGGGAGAATCCCCACACCATATATTTT
cdr3_aa: CASSRENPHTIYF

clone_size: NA
d_call: TRBD2
j_call: TRBJ2-3
v_call: TRBV10-1
cdr3_nt: TGCGCCAGCAGTGGGGTAGCGGGAGTGTCCGATACGCAGTATTTT
cdr3_aa: CASSGVAGVSDTQYF

clone_size: NA
d_call: NA
j_call: TRBJ1-3
v_call: TRBV28
cdr3_nt: TGTGCCAGCAGTTCGCCCCCCTTTTGGGAGGGGATCACTGGAAACACCATATATTTT
cdr3_aa: CASSSPPFWEGITGNTIYF

clone_size: NA
d_call: TRBD1
j_call: TRBJ2-5
v_call: TRBV10-3
cdr3_nt: TGTGCCATCAGTGGGACTCCGGGACAGGGGGCTGAGACCCAGTACTTC
cdr3_aa: CAISGTPGQGAETQYF

clone_size: few
d_call: TRBD1
j_call: TRBJ1-2
v_call: TRBV29-1
cdr3_nt: TGCAGCGCTGACCGGGACAGGGTTGTACACACCTTC
cdr3_aa: CSADRDRVVHTF

clone_size: NA
d_call: NA
j_call: TRBJ2-3
v_call: TRBV3-1/TRBV3-2
cdr3_nt: TGTGCCAGCAGCCAAGATGGCCTTAACTCAAAGATAGTCGCGGGGTTTGCGCAGTATTTT
cdr3_aa: CASSQDGLNSKIVAGFAQYF

clone_size: NA
d_call: NA
j_call: TRBJ2-7
v_call: TRBV4-3
cdr3_nt: TGCGCCAGCAGCCTTCAGTTGCTTACCTACGAGCAGTACTTC
cdr3_aa: CASSLQLLTYEQYF

clone_size: NA
d_call: NA
j_call: TRBJ2-7
v_call: TRBV6-5
cdr3_nt: TGTGCCAGCGGTTTACAGGTAGCCAACTACGAGCAGTACTTC
cdr3_aa: CASGLQVANYEQYF

clone_size: NA
d_call: NA
j_call: TRBJ1-3
v_call: TRBV7-2
cdr3_nt: TGTGCCAGCAGCCTCAGGGTGGCTGGAAACACCATATATTTT
cdr3_aa: CASSLRVAGNTIYF

clone_size: many
d_call: NA
j_call: TRBJ1-4
v_call: TRBV15
cdr3_nt: TGTGCCACCAGCAGAGAAGGGCAGGGTTATGAAAAACTGTTTTTT
cdr3_aa: CATSREGQGYEKLFF

clone_size: NA
d_call: NA
j_call: TRBJ1-1
v_call: TRBV6-5
cdr3_nt: TGTGCCAGCAGTCCTACAGGAAGCGAAGCTTTCTTT
cdr3_aa: CASSPTGSEAFF

clone_size: NA
d_call: NA
j_call: TRBJ1-2
v_call: TRBV5-1
cdr3_nt: TGCGCCAGCAGCTACGGGACACCTAACTATGGCTACACCTTC
cdr3_aa: CASSYGTPNYGYTF

clone_size: NA
d_call: TRBD1
j_call: TRBJ1-5
v_call: TRBV28
cdr3_nt: TGTGCCAGCAGCGGAGACAGGGTAGTCGCGCCCCAGCATTTT
cdr3_aa: CASSGDRVVAPQHF

clone_size: NA
d_call: NA
j_call: TRBJ2-1
v_call: TRBV27
cdr3_nt: TGTGCCAGCAGTCCGGGGGGCTACCCGTCTTACAATGAGCAGTTCTTC
cdr3_aa: CASSPGGYPSYNEQFF

clone_size: NA
d_call: TRBD1
j_call: TRBJ2-1
v_call: TRBV7-3
cdr3_nt: TGTGCCAGCAGCTCCGGGACAGTAATCAATGAGCAGTTCTTC
cdr3_aa: CASSSGTVINEQFF